Listed here are 12 T cell receptor beta chains from one sample, sequenced in a study of cytomegalovirus exposure and HLA in healthy donors. Vbeta (60) and Jbeta (13) primers were used in the PCR. Data came from immunoSEQ multiplex PCR; TCRdb stores just in-frame clones and leaves some out. The sample has roughly 220,000 clones, roughly 70% seen once. The sequencing input was PBMCs. The receptors here all came from a man aged 40-49 years in good health and CMV-seropositive.

The chain joins TRBV7-9 to TRBJ2-2, with 7 bases fitting TRBD2. V was clipped by 3 bases and J by 5 bases; unmatched bases: 6. CDR1 and CDR2 (germline): SEHNR, FQNEAQ (reference sequence). The CDR3 length is 15 residues. CDR3 protein: CASSFTSARTGELFF. CDR3 DNA sequence: TGTGCCAGCAGCTTTACTAGCGCGAGGACCGGGGAGCTGTTTTTT.

This clone was recorded a few times. The rearrangement uses TRBV7-2 and TRBJ1-5; D is undetermined. This CDR3 contains 12 residues. Germline lookup yields CDR1 SGHTA and CDR2 FQGNSA. V was trimmed by 3 bases and J by 7 bases, leaving 7 bases between them. CDR3 residues: CASSFQLQPQHF. The CDR3 nucleotides read TGTGCCAGCAGCTTCCAGTTGCAGCCCCAGCATTTT.

The chain joins TRBV19 to TRBJ1-6; 10 nucleotides align to TRBD1. V dropped 10 bases and J dropped 8; count of bases not matched to a gene: 11. This CDR3 has 15 amino acids. Per the germline V gene, CDR1 is LNHDA and CDR2 is SQIVND (reference sequence). This CDR3 is CAKQSGQGQDSPLHF. The CDR3 region has the DNA TGTGCCAAGCAATCGGGACAGGGGCAAGATTCACCCCTCCACTTT. Full variable domain (missing parts from reference TRBV19 and TRBJ1-6): DGGITQSPKYLFRKEGQNVTLSCEQNLNHDAMYWYRQDPGQGLRLIYYSQIVNDFQKGDIAEGYSVSREKKESFPLTVTSAQKNPTAFYLCAKQSGQGQDSPLHFGNGTRLTVT.

This clone appeared a few times. The sample carries other DNA sequences with the same CDR3. The rearrangement links TRBV7-9 to TRBJ2-7; D might be TRBD2 (5 bases). Deletions cut 2 bases from V and 4 bases from J, with 6 bases between. The CDR3 is made up of 12 amino acids. Germline loops: CDR1 SEHNR, CDR2 FQNEAQ (reference sequence). CDR3 bases: TGTGCCAGCAGCTTATCGGGGTACGAGCAGTACTTC. Translation gives CASSLSGYEQYF.

In DNA form, the CDR3 reads TGTGCCAGTGGAGAGTGGGGGCCCTACAATGAGCAGTTCTTC. Its translation is CASGEWGPYNEQFF. The chain is built from TRBV7-2 and TRBJ2-1; TRBD1 is a possible D gene (6 bases). The V end was cut by 9 bases, the J end by 2 bases, with 14 bases between. CDR1 is SGHTA, CDR2 FQGNSA, per germline. The CDR3 is made up of 14 amino acids.

As for this clone: With only one base between it and a far larger clone, this is likely a read error. The chain recombines TRBV5-4 with TRBJ2-7; D possibly corresponds to TRBD1 (6 bases). Trimming pared 0 bases from V and 0 bases from J, leaving 19 bases between. The CDR3 covers 18 residues. The V gene's germline CDR1 is SGHNT and CDR2 YYREEE (reference sequence). The CDR3 nucleotides are TGTGCCAGCAGCTTGGTTACGGGTGAGGGGGTTAGCTCCTACGAGCAGTACTTC. Its protein is CASSLVTGEGVSSYEQYF.

This clone has more than one count but fewer than ten. The chain couples TRBV5-4 to TRBJ1-1; the D gene is possibly TRBD1 (6 bases). The CDR3 sequence is 14 residues long. The V end lost 4 bases, the J end lost 3 bases, and 13 bases lay between the germline ends. Germline CDR1 and CDR2: SGHNT and YYREEE (reference sequence). The CDR3 region is CASSPWGGHTEAFF. The CDR3 coding sequence is TGTGCCAGCAGCCCTTGGGGGGGCCACACTGAAGCTTTCTTT.

The count of this clone is one. The chain joins TRBV29-1 to TRBJ1-5; TRBD1 might be the D (6 bases). Germline V gene sequence: CDR1 SQVTM, CDR2 ANQGSEA. The CDR3 extends over 15 amino acids. The V end was cut by 4 bases, the J end by 2 bases, with 15 bases between. The CDR3 is CSVVPGGGGNQPQHF. The CDR3 DNA reads TGCAGCGTTGTTCCGGGAGGGGGTGGCAATCAGCCCCAGCATTTT.

The chain carries TRBV7-2 and TRBJ2-3; 9 nucleotides line up with TRBD2. After removal of 5 bases from V and 2 bases from J, the junction contained 17 bases not matched to a gene. This CDR3 comprises 19 residues. The germline gives CDR1 SGHTA, CDR2 FQGNSA. DNA of the CDR3: TGTGCCAGCAGCCTAAGAGCGGGGGGTAACCTAGGGTCCACAGATACGCAGTATTTT. Protein sequence: CASSLRAGGNLGSTDTQYF. The entire variable domain, with the rest obtained from reference TRBV7-2 and TRBJ2-3, is as follows: GAGVSQSPSNKVTEKGKDVELRCDPISGHTALYWYRQSLGQGLEFLIYFQGNSAPDKSGLPSDRFSAERTGGSVSTLTIQRTQQEDSAVYLCASSLRAGGNLGSTDTQYFGPGTRLTVL.

The CDR3 reads CASSPSGGANNEQFF. Here the CDR3 DNA reads TGTGCCAGCAGCCCCTCGGGGGGGGCCAACAATGAGCAGTTCTTC. The rearrangement uses TRBV7-2 and TRBJ2-1; the match to TRBD2 covers 8 bases. Germline lookup yields CDR1 SGHTA and CDR2 FQGNSA. V gave up 5 bases and J gave up 5 bases; unmatched junction bases: 8. The CDR3 totals 15 residues.

The rearrangement links TRBV4-3 to TRBJ2-5, with a tentative D call TRBD2 (6 bases). Deletions cut 0 bases from V and 2 bases from J, with 22 bases between. This CDR3 comprises 19 residues. Germline CDR1 LGHNA, CDR2 YSLEER. In nucleotides, the CDR3 is TGCGCCAGCAGCCAAGATGGGGAGACTAGAGGTTGGGAACAAGAGACCCAGTACTTC. Translating gives CASSQDGETRGWEQETQYF.

CDR3 sequence: CASSYEGVTYNEQFF. As DNA, the CDR3 is TGTGCCAGCAGTTACGAGGGCGTAACCTACAATGAGCAGTTCTTC. The chain couples TRBV6-5 to TRBJ2-1; D perhaps matches TRBD2 (5 bases). The CDR3 contains 15 residues. Germline-derived CDR1 and CDR2 are MNHEY and SVGAGI. With 2 bases removed from V and 2 bases from J, the gap between germline ends came to 10 bases.